These T cell receptor beta chains were read from a single sample in a study of neurological immune-mediated disorders. TCRdb recomputed calls from the 5' RACE reads with MiXCR, one row per CDR3 protein. The sample includes more than 45,000 distinct CDR3 sequences, roughly 3.5% of them seen just once. Sequences were obtained from PBMCs. The receptors were sampled from a man aged 25 to 45 with multiple sclerosis. CDR3s include the opening cysteine and the closing phenylalanine or tryptophan. Each record gives: D gene, CDR3 length, clone size, V gene, J gene, CDR3 DNA, CDR3 protein. D genes are given only for firm matches. Size values are once, few and many counts, or a class for expanded clones, and some rows have none.

>NA|12|few|TRBV29-1|TRBJ2-5
TGCAGCGTTGAGGGGGCCCAAGAGACCCAGTACTTC
CSVEGAQETQYF
>TRBD2|15|many|TRBV5-1|TRBJ2-3
TGCGCCAGCAGCCCCAGCGGGGGTTTCACAGATACGCAGTATTTT
CASSPSGGFTDTQYF
>NA|14|many|TRBV20-1|TRBJ1-1
TGCAGTGCTAGAGGGACGGGGATGAACACTGAAGCTTTCTTT
CSARGTGMNTEAFF
>NA|12|many|TRBV20-1|TRBJ1-1
TGCAGTGCTAGTCAGCGGGACCGCAGTAGAACTTTT
CSASQRDRSRTF
>NA|14|many|TRBV12-3/TRBV12-4|TRBJ2-3
TGTGCCAGCAGTCCACTTAAGCTCACAGATACGCAGTATTTT
CASSPLKLTDTQYF
>NA|12|many|TRBV6-2/TRBV6-3|TRBJ2-1
TGTGCCAGCAGTTACCCACTAGATGAGCAGTTCTTC
CASSYPLDEQFF
>NA|12|many|TRBV12-3/TRBV12-4|TRBJ1-1
TGTGCCAGCACTACCGAGCCTCATCCAGCTTTCTTT
CASTTEPHPAFF
>TRBD2|15|many|TRBV7-3|TRBJ2-5
TGTGCCAGCAGCTCCAACGGGGGGGCTCGGGAGACCCAGTACTTC
CASSSNGGARETQYF
>TRBD2|15|many|TRBV5-1|TRBJ2-2
TGCGCCAGCAGCCCCGGGGGGATGGCAGACGGGGAGCTGTTTTTT
CASSPGGMADGELFF
>NA|13|many|TRBV29-1|TRBJ1-5
TGCAGCGTTGCAGGACAGAACAATCAGCCCCAGCATTTT
CSVAGQNNQPQHF
>NA|12|many|TRBV9|TRBJ1-2
TGTGCCAGCAGCCGCGGGGGCTCTGGCTACACCTTC
CASSRGGSGYTF
>TRBD2|15|many|TRBV5-1|TRBJ2-3
TGCGCCACCAAAGCGGGGGACAATAGCCAAGATACGCAGTATTTT
CATKAGDNSQDTQYF
>TRBD2|16|many|TRBV29-1|TRBJ2-2
TGCAGCGTTGAATCGGGGGGGAGTACGAACACCGGGGAGCTGTTTTTT
CSVESGGSTNTGELFF
>TRBD2|15|many|TRBV20-1|TRBJ2-1
TGCAGTGCCGTCCGACTAGCGGGAGGGAACAATGAGCAGTTCTTC
CSAVRLAGGNNEQFF
>TRBD2|15|NA|TRBV28|TRBJ2-5
TGTGCCAGCAGTCGACTAGCGGGAGGCCAAGAGACCCAGTACTTC
CASSRLAGGQETQYF
>NA|15|many|TRBV5-1|TRBJ2-3
TGCGCCAGCAGCTTGCAGGGCCCTGGGACAGATACGCAGTATTTT
CASSLQGPGTDTQYF